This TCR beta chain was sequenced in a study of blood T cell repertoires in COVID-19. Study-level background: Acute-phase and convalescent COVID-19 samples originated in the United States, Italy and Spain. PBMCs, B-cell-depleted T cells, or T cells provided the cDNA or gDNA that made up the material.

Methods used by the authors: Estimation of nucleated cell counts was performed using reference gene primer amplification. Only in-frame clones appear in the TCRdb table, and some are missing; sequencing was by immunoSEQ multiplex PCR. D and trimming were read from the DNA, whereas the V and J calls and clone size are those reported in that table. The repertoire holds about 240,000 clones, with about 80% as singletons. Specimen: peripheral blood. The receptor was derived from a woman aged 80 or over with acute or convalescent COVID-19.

Here the CDR3 reads CASSLGYSGGSSGELFF. CDR3 nucleotide sequence: TGTGCCAGCAGCTTAGGATACAGCGGGGGATCGTCCGGGGAGCTGTTTTTT. The chain uses TRBV11-3 and TRBJ2-2; 8 bases fit TRBD2. Per germline, CDR1 SGHNT and CDR2 YENEEA. The junction had 10 bases not matched to a gene; V was cut back by 1 base and J by 6 bases. CDR3 size: 17 residues.